This T cell receptor beta chain was recovered during a study of blood T cell repertoires in COVID-19. V gave up 3 bases and J gave up 7 bases; unmatched junction bases: 7. Germline CDR1 GTSNPN, CDR2 SVGIG (reference sequence). CDR3 length: 14 residues. In the study's own analysis: Amplifying reference gene primers gave estimates of nucleated cell counts. Generated by immunoSEQ multiplex PCR, the TCRdb table keeps only in-frame clones and is missing some. That table supplies the V and J calls and clone size; D and trimming were determined from the DNA. The profile shows 300,000 to 400,000 clones, around 83% of them singletons.

This clonotype originated in a man between 25 and 39 years old with active or convalescent COVID-19. This rearrangement joins TRBV30 to TRBJ1-2, with TRBD1 identical over 11 bases. The source material was peripheral blood. The CDR3 loop is CAWRDRGLFFGYTF. CDR3 coding DNA: TGTGCCTGGAGGGACAGGGGGCTTTTTTTTGGCTACACCTTC. The variable domain in full, with the rest retrieved from reference TRBV30 and TRBJ1-2, is SQTIHQWPATLVQPVGSPLSLECTVEGTSNPNLYWYRQAAGRGLQLLFYSVGIGQISSEVPQNLSASRPQDRQFILSSKKLLLSDSGFYLCAWRDRGLFFGYTFGSGTRLTVV.